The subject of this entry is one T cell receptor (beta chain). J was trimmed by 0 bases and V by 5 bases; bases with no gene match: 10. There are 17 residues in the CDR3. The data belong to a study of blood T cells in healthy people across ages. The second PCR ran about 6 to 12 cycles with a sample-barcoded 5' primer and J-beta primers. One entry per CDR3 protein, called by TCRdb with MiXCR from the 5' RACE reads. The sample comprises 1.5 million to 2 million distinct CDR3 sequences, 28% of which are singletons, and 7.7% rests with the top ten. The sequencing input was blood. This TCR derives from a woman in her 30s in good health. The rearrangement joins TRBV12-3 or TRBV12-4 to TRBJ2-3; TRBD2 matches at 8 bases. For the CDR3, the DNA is TGTGCCAGCAGTCCCACCTTTGCTAGCGGGAGCACAGATACGCAGTATTTT. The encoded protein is CASSPTFASGSTDTQYF.